The 16 T cell receptor beta chains below come from one sample, sequenced in a study of blood T cell repertoires in COVID-19. Profiling relied on immunoSEQ multiplex PCR, and the TCRdb table lists in-frame clones only, not all of them. The data show about 100,000 clones, approximately 86% seen once. The sample comprised peripheral blood. The source of these receptors is a man older than 75 with acute or convalescent COVID-19.

This clone appeared once. The chain joins TRBV5-1 to TRBJ2-2; D might be TRBD1 (6 bases). The CDR3 extends over 13 amino acids. Germline V gene data show CDR1 as SGHRS and CDR2 as YFSETQ. Trimming pared 2 bases from V and 6 bases from J, leaving 8 bases between. In nucleotides, the CDR3 is TGCGCCAGCAGCTTACAGGGATCCGGGGAGCTGTTTTTT. It encodes CASSLQGSGELFF.

V gene TRBV5-6 combines with J gene TRBJ1-2; 10 bases map to TRBD1. Germline V gene data show CDR1 as SGHDT and CDR2 as YYEEEE. This CDR3 is built from 17 residues. J gave up 4 bases and V 2 bases, and 11 bases lay outside the gene matches. The CDR3: CASSFERTGGFPYGYTF. In DNA form, the CDR3 reads TGTGCCAGCAGCTTTGAGAGGACAGGGGGGTTCCCCTATGGCTACACCTTC.

The genes are TRBV6-6 and TRBJ2-7, with D unclear. The germline V gene encodes CDR1 MNHNY and CDR2 SVGAGI (reference sequence). The CDR3 sequence is 12 residues long. V was shortened by 6 bases and J by 3 bases, with 9 bases between the two germline ends. The CDR3 DNA is TGTGCCAGCAGAGCCGAGGTCTACGAGCAGTACTTC. Protein sequence: CASRAEVYEQYF.

The chain uses TRBV21-1 and TRBJ2-3; the table's D call, TRBD2, was not checked against the DNA. TRBV21-1 is classified as a pseudogene. CDR3 size: 17 residues. This CDR3 reads CASPTSGATASTDTQYF. CDR3 nucleotides: TGTGCCAGCCCTACTAGCGGAGCCACTGCTAGCACAGATACGCAGTATTTT.

The chain employs TRBV1 and TRBJ2-1; the tabulated D call, TRBD2, remains unverified against the DNA. TRBV1 is a documented pseudogene. This CDR3 is 17 amino acids long. The CDR3 sequence is CTSSRSPSGRSYNEQFF. CDR3 bases: TGCACCAGCAGCCGCAGCCCTAGCGGTCGTTCCTACAATGAGCAGTTCTTC.

This chain joins TRBV3-1 (or the pseudogene TRBV3-2) and TRBJ2-5; D uncertain. Germline V lookup: CDR1 LGHDT, CDR2 YNNKEL (reference sequence). V was cut by 2 bases and J by 6 bases, with 13 bases left in between. The CDR3 runs to 14 residues. In DNA, the CDR3 is TGTGCCAGCAGCCAATTTGTGGCTTCCAAGACCCAGTACTTC. Protein product: CASSQFVASKTQYF.

V is TRBV5-4 and J is TRBJ2-7; the D gene is possibly TRBD1 (7 bases). V was cut by 4 bases and J by 3 bases, with 17 bases left in between. The germline V gene encodes CDR1 SGHNT and CDR2 YYREEE (reference sequence). This CDR3 contains 15 residues. CDR3 amino acids: CASSPGGPDRYEQYF. In DNA form, the CDR3 reads TGTGCCAGCAGCCCAGGGGGGCCTGACCGCTACGAGCAGTACTTC.

The J gene is TRBJ1-5, the V gene TRBV19; 7 bases line up with TRBD1. From germline, CDR1 is LNHDA and CDR2 SQIVND (reference sequence). The CDR3 sequence is 15 residues long. Trimming removed 5 bases from V and 2 bases from J; junction bases left unmatched: 6. The chain's CDR3 is CASSPQGSGNQPQHF. In DNA, the CDR3 is TGTGCCAGTAGTCCACAGGGGAGCGGCAATCAGCCCCAGCATTTT. Together with reference TRBV19 and TRBJ1-5, the CDR3 gives the full variable domain: DGGITQSPKYLFRKEGQNVTLSCEQNLNHDAMYWYRQDPGQGLRLIYYSQIVNDFQKGDIAEGYSVSREKKESFPLTVTSAQKNPTAFYLCASSPQGSGNQPQHFGDGTRLSIL.

This chain joins TRBV5-4 and TRBJ1-2; tentative D call: TRBD1 (5 bases). This CDR3 has 14 residues. Looked up from germline, CDR1 is SGHNT and CDR2 is YYREEE (reference sequence). V was cut by 4 bases and J by 4 bases, with 14 bases left in between. The CDR3 nucleotides read TGTGCCAGCAGCGGACCACAGGAAATCTATGGCTACACCTTC. This encodes CASSGPQEIYGYTF.

This chain connects TRBV27 to TRBJ2-7; tentatively, D is TRBD1 (6 bases). The CDR3 has 14 amino acids. Trimming took off 3 bases at V and 0 bases at J, with 9 bases between the two ends. Germline V gene data show CDR1 as MNHEY and CDR2 as SMNVEV (reference sequence). The CDR3 bases are TGTGCCAGCAGTTTCTCACAGGGCTCCTACGAGCAGTACTTC. It specifies CASSFSQGSYEQYF.

The rearrangement joins TRBV11-3 to TRBJ2-1; possible D gene TRBD2, 5 bases. The CDR3 length is 14 residues. Trimming left V 1 base short and J 9 bases short, with 13 bases between. Looked up from germline, CDR1 is SGHNT and CDR2 is YENEEA. As DNA, the CDR3 is TGTGCCAGCAGCTTAGTTGGCGGGTCACTTGAGCAGTTCTTC. This encodes CASSLVGGSLEQFF. Full variable domain (missing parts from reference TRBV11-3 and TRBJ2-1): EAGVVQSPRYKIIEKKQPVAFWCNPISGHNTLYWYLQNLGQGPELLIRYENEEAVDDSQLPKDRFSAERLKGVDSTLKIQPAELGDSAVYLCASSLVGGSLEQFFGPGTRLTVL.

V and J are TRBV28 and TRBJ1-5; D is perhaps TRBD1 (5 bases). Trimming removed 5 bases at V and 0 bases at J, with 17 bases between. Germline values: CDR1 MDHEN, CDR2 SYDVKM. CDR3 length: 17 amino acids. CDR3 DNA: TGTGCCAGCAGTAACCCCTGGGGCGAATATAGCAATCAGCCCCAGCATTTT. The encoded protein is CASSNPWGEYSNQPQHF.

V usage is TRBV6-1 and J usage is TRBJ1-4; 8 positions match TRBD1. Trimming at V came to 4 bases and at J to 7 bases, leaving 17 bases not matched to a gene. CDR1 is MNHNS, CDR2 SASEGT, per germline. The CDR3 sequence is 18 residues long. CDR3 in DNA: TGTGCCAGCAGTGCTATACCCCCCGGACAGGGAGGGGCTGAAAAACTGTTTTTT. This gives the protein CASSAIPPGQGGAEKLFF.

J is TRBJ1-5 and V is TRBV19; D is unclear. The germline gives CDR1 LNHDA, CDR2 SQIVND (reference sequence). This CDR3 is built from 13 residues. V lost 9 bases, J lost 6 bases, and 15 bases lay in between. As DNA, the CDR3 is TGTGCCAGCAGTCAGGAAGGAGGTCAGCCCCAGCATTTT. Its protein is CASSQEGGQPQHF.

This clone was seen only a few times. This rearrangement joins TRBV19 to TRBJ2-3; 7 positions match TRBD1. From germline, CDR1 is LNHDA and CDR2 SQIVND (reference sequence). The V and J ends lost 3 bases and 1 base, in that order; junction bases with no gene match: 10. The CDR3 contains 17 residues. As DNA, the CDR3 is TGTGCCAGTAGTATCGGGACCGGACAGGATGGCACAGATACGCAGTATTTT. Translation: CASSIGTGQDGTDTQYF.

V and J are TRBV7-8 and TRBJ2-2; 15 bases fit TRBD2. Per the germline V gene, CDR1 is SGHVS and CDR2 is FQNEAQ. The length of the CDR3 is 18 residues. The trim removed 4 bases at V and 4 bases at J, leaving 7 bases unmatched. In nucleotides, the CDR3 is TGTGCCAGCAGCTCCCGGACTAGCGGGAGGGCCGGCACCGGGGAGCTGTTTTTT. This encodes CASSSRTSGRAGTGELFF.